Reported below is one T cell receptor (beta chain). Categorization into cohorts depended on clinical history that participants reported. Study processing details: The assay estimated nucleated cells by amplifying reference gene primers. Produced via immunoSEQ multiplex PCR; TCRdb's table is partial and in-frame only. V, J and clone size were drawn from that table, and D and trimming were deduced from the DNA. This sample carries roughly 290,000 clones, approximately 85% of them seen once, and the ten largest clones take under 2.5%. The sample is drawn from a study of blood T cell repertoires in COVID-19. The V gene's germline CDR1 is SNHLY and CDR2 FYNNEI. The CDR3 contains 14 residues. Trimming left V 6 bases short and J 4 bases short, with 14 bases between.

The chain couples TRBV2 to TRBJ2-3, with a tentative D call TRBD2 (5 bases). The clonotype was recovered from a man aged 25-45 years who had recovered from COVID-19. Source material: PBMCs or T cells enriched from blood (not recorded which). Here the CDR3 DNA reads TGTGCCAGCAGGCCCGGGATTAGTGCAGATACGCAGTATTTT. It yields the protein CASRPGISADTQYF.